This entry describes one T cell receptor beta chain. Its target is not known. The data originate from a study of cytomegalovirus exposure and HLA in healthy donors. TCRdb's copy holds only in-frame clones and misses some; the assay was immunoSEQ multiplex PCR. The table records 50,000 to 80,000 clones, 90% to 95% of them present only once. The study's findings and limits: In vitro work confirmed that a few CMV-associated chains recognize CMV antigens.

The sequenced sample was PBMCs. This TCR derives from a woman under 30 in good health and CMV-seropositive.

The CDR3 DNA reads as TGTGCCAGCAGCCCCGGGACAACCCCTGAGGGCTACACCTTC. This codes for CASSPGTTPEGYTF. The rearrangement links TRBV14 to TRBJ1-2, with D perhaps TRBD1 (6 bases). Germline V CDR1 and CDR2: SGHDN, FVKESK. V was clipped by 4 bases and J by 8 bases, with 17 bases between them. The CDR3 has 14 residues. Full variable domain (outside the CDR3, taken from reference TRBV14 and TRBJ1-2): EAGVTQFPSHSVIEKGQTVTLRCDPISGHDNLYWYRRVMGKEIKFLLHFVKESKQDESGMPNNRFLAERTGGTYSTLKVQPAELEDSGVYFCASSPGTTPEGYTFGSGTRLTVV.